These 6 T cell receptor beta chains share one sample of origin, sequenced in a study of PD-1 blockade in classical Hodgkin lymphoma. The assay was immunoSEQ multiplex PCR, and TCRdb's table has in-frame clones only and misses some. The repertoire includes more than 50,000 clones, over 85% of them detected once, and approximately 9.8% sits in the top ten. There was relapse after autologous stem cell transplantation in every patient, and there was variation in brentuximab vedotin exposure. This specimen was peripheral blood mononuclear cells (PBMCs), taken at baseline. These receptors came from a human donor with classical Hodgkin lymphoma.

The V gene is TRBV5-1, the J gene TRBJ2-3, with TRBD2 matching 7 bases. V gave up 4 bases and J gave up 2 bases; unmatched junction bases: 4. Germline V gene lookup returns CDR1 SGHRS and CDR2 YFSETQ. This CDR3 is 14 amino acids long. DNA of the CDR3: TGCGCCAGCAGCACCGGGACTAACACAGATACGCAGTATTTT. It codes for CASSTGTNTDTQYF.

The chain has TRBV28 and TRBJ2-3, with D possibly being TRBD2 (6 bases). Per germline, CDR1 MDHEN and CDR2 SYDVKM. The CDR3 sequence is 17 residues long. Trimming left V 6 bases short and J 2 bases short, with 21 bases between. The chain's CDR3 is CASSPGGSIPLTDTQYF. CDR3 coding DNA: TGTGCCAGCAGCCCCGGAGGGTCAATACCCCTCACAGATACGCAGTATTTT.

This clone was picked up a small number of times. This sequence joins TRBV27 and TRBJ2-7; TRBD1 matches 10 bases. The CDR3 runs 16 residues. Looked up from germline, CDR1 is MNHEY and CDR2 is SMNVEV (reference sequence). V trimming: 4 bases; J trimming: 3 bases; junction bases outside the gene matches: 9. Written as DNA, the CDR3 is TGTGCCAGCAGTTCCCCCGGGACAGGGGAGTTCTACGAGCAGTACTTC. Translating it yields CASSSPGTGEFYEQYF.

The V gene is TRBV20-1, the J gene TRBJ1-5, with unresolved D. CDR1 DFQATT and CDR2 SNEGSKA come from the germline V gene (reference sequence). The CDR3 is 11 amino acids. V dropped 1 base and J dropped 5 bases, with 3 bases sitting between them. The CDR3 reads CSARGDQPQHF. The CDR3 DNA follows: TGCAGTGCTAGAGGAGATCAGCCCCAGCATTTT.

This clone was recorded only once. The J gene is TRBJ1-1, the V gene TRBV2; no firm D call. Germline lookup yields CDR1 SNHLY and CDR2 FYNNEI. V was cut by 7 bases and J by 1 base, with 10 bases left in between. This CDR3 comprises 13 residues. CDR3 sequence: CASTLGRNTEAFF. Here the CDR3 DNA reads TGTGCCAGCACCCTAGGCAGGAACACTGAAGCTTTCTTT.

The chain uses TRBV10-3 and TRBJ1-4; possibly TRBD1 for D (5 bases). Germline values: CDR1 ENHRY, CDR2 SYGVKD. The CDR3 runs to 14 residues. V lost 2 bases and J 7 bases, leaving 11 bases between the germline ends. CDR3: CAISEGTTSEKLFF. The CDR3 region has the DNA TGTGCCATCAGTGAGGGGACGACCAGTGAAAAACTGTTTTTT.